The clone carrying this T cell receptor beta chain qualifies as medium-sized. Its target is not known. This entry comes from a study of vaccination and CD4 T cells after COVID-19. Documented treatment: approximately nine-day PBMC culture with coronavirus spike peptide pools or control peptides (ViraFEST assay). Scientists ran DNA taken from cultured CD4+ T cells through the Oncomine TCR Beta short-read assay for sequencing. One entry per CDR3 protein, called by TCRdb with MiXCR from the PCR reads. The sample consists of several thousand distinct CDR3 sequences, 14% of them appearing once. V shed 4 bases and J shed 0 bases, with 13 bases lying between them. CDR1 is MNHEY and CDR2 is SMNVEV in the germline V gene (reference sequence). The CDR3 is 16 residues long.

Input material: CD4+ T cells from blood, cultured in vitro. The TCR was taken from a human donor who had recovered from COVID-19. J is TRBJ1-5 and V is TRBV27; D remains ambiguous. The CDR3 spells CASSSRAGSSNQPQHF. DNA of the CDR3: TGTGCCAGCAGTTCCCGGGCGGGTTCTAGCAATCAGCCCCAGCATTTT.